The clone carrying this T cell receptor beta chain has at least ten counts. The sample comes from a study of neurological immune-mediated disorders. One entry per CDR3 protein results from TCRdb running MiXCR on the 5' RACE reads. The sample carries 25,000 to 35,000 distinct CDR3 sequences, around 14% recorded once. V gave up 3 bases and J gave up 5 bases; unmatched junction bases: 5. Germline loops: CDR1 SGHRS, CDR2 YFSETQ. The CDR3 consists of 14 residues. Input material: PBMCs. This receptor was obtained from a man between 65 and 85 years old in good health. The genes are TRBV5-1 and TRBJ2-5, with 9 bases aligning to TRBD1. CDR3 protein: CASSSTGGAETQYF. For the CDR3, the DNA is TGCGCCAGCAGCTCCACAGGGGGCGCGGAGACCCAGTACTTC.